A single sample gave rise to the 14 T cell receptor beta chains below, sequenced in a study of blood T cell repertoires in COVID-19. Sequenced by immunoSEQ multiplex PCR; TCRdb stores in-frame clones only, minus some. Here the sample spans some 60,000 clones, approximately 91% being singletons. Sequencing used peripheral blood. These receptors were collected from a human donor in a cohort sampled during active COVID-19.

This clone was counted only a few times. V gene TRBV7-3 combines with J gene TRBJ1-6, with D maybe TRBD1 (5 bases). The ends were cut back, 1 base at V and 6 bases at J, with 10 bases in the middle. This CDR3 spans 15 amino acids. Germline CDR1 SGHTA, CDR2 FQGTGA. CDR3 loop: CASSLIGRGNSPLHF. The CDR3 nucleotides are TGTGCCAGCAGCTTAATCGGAAGGGGTAATTCACCCCTCCACTTT.

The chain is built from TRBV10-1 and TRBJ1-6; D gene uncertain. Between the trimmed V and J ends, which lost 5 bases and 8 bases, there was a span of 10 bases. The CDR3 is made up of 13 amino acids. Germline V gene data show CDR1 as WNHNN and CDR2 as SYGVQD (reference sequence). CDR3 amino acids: CASSKSQDSPLHF. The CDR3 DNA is TGCGCCAGCAGTAAATCGCAGGATTCACCCCTCCACTTT.

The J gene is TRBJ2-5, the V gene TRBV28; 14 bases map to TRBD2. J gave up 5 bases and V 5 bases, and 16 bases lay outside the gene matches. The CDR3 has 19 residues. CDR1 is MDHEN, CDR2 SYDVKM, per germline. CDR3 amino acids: CASSTRTKGLAGVGETQYF. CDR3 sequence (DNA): TGTGCCAGCAGTACACGAACGAAGGGACTAGCGGGAGTTGGGGAGACCCAGTACTTC.

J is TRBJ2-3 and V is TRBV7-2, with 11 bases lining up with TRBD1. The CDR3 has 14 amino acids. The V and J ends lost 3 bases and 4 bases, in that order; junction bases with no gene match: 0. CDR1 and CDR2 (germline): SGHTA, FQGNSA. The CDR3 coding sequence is TGTGCCAGCAGCTTGGGACAGGGGGCAGATACGCAGTATTTT. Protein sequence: CASSLGQGADTQYF.

The CDR3 DNA is TGTGCCAGCAGCTTAGCGGGGGCGGGAGCATTGACAGATACGCAGTATTTT. This gives the protein CASSLAGAGALTDTQYF. The chain combines TRBV7-8 with TRBJ2-3; D is perhaps TRBD2 (7 bases). V was pared by 0 bases and J by 3 bases, with 16 bases between. Germline V gene lookup returns CDR1 SGHVS and CDR2 FQNEAQ. CDR3 length: 17 residues.

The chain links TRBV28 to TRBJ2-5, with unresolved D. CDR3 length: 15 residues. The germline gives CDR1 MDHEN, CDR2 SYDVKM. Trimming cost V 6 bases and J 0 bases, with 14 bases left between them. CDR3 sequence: CASRARKLYQETQYF. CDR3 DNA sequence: TGTGCCAGCAGAGCGCGGAAACTGTACCAAGAGACCCAGTACTTC.

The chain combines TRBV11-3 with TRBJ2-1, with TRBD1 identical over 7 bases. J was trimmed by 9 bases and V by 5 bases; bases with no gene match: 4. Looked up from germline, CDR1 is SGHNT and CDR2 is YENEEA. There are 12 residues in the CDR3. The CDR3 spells CASSPGGFEQFF. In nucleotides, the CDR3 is TGTGCCAGCAGCCCAGGGGGATTTGAGCAGTTCTTC.

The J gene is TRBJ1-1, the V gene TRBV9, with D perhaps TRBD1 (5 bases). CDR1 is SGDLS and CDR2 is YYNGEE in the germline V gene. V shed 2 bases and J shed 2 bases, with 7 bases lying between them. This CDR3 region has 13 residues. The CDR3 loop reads CASSVQGNTEAFF. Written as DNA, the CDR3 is TGTGCCAGCAGCGTCCAGGGAAACACTGAAGCTTTCTTT.

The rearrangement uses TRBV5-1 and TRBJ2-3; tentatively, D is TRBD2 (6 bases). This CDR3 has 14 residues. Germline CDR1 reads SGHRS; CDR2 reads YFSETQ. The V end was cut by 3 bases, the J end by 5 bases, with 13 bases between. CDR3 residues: CASSSNLAVDTQYF. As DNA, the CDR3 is TGCGCCAGCAGCTCCAATTTAGCGGTAGATACGCAGTATTTT. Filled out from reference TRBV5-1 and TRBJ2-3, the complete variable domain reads KAGVTQTPRYLIKTRGQQVTLSCSPISGHRSVSWYQQTPGQGLQFLFEYFSETQRNKGNFPGRFSGRQFSNSRSEMNVSTLELGDSALYLCASSSNLAVDTQYFGPGTRLTVL.

CDR3 DNA sequence: TGTGCCAGCACCCGGGACAGTTCCTACAATGAGCAGTTCTTC. Translating it yields CASTRDSSYNEQFF. The chain uses TRBV11-3 and TRBJ2-1, with 7 positions matching TRBD1. Per the germline V gene, CDR1 is SGHNT and CDR2 is YENEEA. V dropped 7 bases and J dropped 1; count of bases not matched to a gene: 4. This CDR3 is 14 amino acids long. Based on the CDR3 plus reference TRBV11-3 and TRBJ2-1, the full variable domain is EAGVVQSPRYKIIEKKQPVAFWCNPISGHNTLYWYLQNLGQGPELLIRYENEEAVDDSQLPKDRFSAERLKGVDSTLKIQPAELGDSAVYLCASTRDSSYNEQFFGPGTRLTVL.

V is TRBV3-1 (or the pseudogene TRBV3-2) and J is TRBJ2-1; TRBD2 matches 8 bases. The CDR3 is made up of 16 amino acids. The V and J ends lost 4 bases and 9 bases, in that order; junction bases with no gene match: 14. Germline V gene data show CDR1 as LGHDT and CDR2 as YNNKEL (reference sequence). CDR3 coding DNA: TGTGCCAGCAGCCGGACCGGGACTAGTCTGGTTCCTGAGCAGTTCTTC. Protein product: CASSRTGTSLVPEQFF.

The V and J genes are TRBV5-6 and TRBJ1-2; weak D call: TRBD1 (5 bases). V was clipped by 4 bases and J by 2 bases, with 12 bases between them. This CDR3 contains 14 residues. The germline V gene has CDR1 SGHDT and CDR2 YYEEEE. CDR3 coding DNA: TGTGCCAGCAGCAACCTCAGGGAAAACTATGGCTACACCTTC. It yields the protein CASSNLRENYGYTF.

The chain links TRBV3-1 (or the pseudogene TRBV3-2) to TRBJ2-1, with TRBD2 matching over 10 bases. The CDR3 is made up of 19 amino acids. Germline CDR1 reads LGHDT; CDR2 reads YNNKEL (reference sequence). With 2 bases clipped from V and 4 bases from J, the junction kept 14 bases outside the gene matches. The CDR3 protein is CASSQLGVSGRLPYNEQFF. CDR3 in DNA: TGTGCCAGCAGCCAACTGGGGGTTAGCGGGAGGCTCCCATACAATGAGCAGTTCTTC.

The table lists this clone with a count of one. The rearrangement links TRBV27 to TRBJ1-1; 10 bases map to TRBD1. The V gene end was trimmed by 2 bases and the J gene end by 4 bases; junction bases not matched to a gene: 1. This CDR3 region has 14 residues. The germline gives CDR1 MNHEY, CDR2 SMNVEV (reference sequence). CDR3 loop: CASSLRDRGTEAFF. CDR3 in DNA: TGTGCCAGCAGTTTAAGGGACAGGGGCACTGAAGCTTTCTTT.